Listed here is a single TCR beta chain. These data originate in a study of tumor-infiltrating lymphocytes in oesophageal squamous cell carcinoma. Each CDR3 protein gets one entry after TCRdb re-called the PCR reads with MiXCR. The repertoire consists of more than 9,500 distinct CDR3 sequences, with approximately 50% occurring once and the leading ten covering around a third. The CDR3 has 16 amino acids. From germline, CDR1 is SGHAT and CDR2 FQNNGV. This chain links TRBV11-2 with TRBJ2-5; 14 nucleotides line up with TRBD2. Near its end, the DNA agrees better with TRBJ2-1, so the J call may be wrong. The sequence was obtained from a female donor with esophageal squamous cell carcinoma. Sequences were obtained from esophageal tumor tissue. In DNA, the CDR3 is TGTGCCAGCAGCATCAGACTAGCGGGAGGGTACAATGAGCAGTTCTTC. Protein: CASSIRLAGGYNEQFF.